Each of the 27 T cell receptor beta chains below was sequenced from the same sample in a study of cytomegalovirus exposure and HLA in healthy donors. This table comes from immunoSEQ multiplex PCR, and its TCRdb copy is limited to in-frame clones, with some not included. The sample holds 150,000 to 200,000 clones, roughly 84% seen once. The sequenced material came from PBMCs. Source of these receptors: a man aged 25-45 years in good health and CMV-seropositive.

This clone was seen just once. V is TRBV28 and J is TRBJ1-5; 9 nucleotides match TRBD1. J gave up 2 bases and V 3 bases, and 2 bases lay outside the gene matches. The germline gives CDR1 MDHEN, CDR2 SYDVKM. The CDR3 is 15 residues long. In nucleotides, the CDR3 is TGTGCCAGCAGTTTTCGGACAGGGGGCAATCAGCCCCAGCATTTT. Residues: CASSFRTGGNQPQHF.

The genes are TRBV28 and TRBJ2-1; D unresolved. CDR1 and CDR2 from the germline V gene are MDHEN and SYDVKM. The CDR3 spans 12 residues. The V end was cut by 7 bases, the J end by 9 bases, with 13 bases between. This CDR3 reads CASNFLGSEQFF. The CDR3 coding sequence is TGTGCCAGCAATTTCCTAGGTAGTGAGCAGTTCTTC.

The genes are TRBV5-1 and TRBJ2-6; D may be TRBD1 (6 bases). Trimming removed 0 bases at V and 2 bases at J, with 6 bases between. From germline, CDR1 is SGHRS and CDR2 YFSETQ. The CDR3 contains 15 residues. CDR3: CASSLDRAGANVLTF. For the CDR3, the DNA is TGCGCCAGCAGCTTGGACAGGGCTGGGGCCAACGTCCTGACTTTC.

The genes are TRBV9 and TRBJ2-6, with D maybe TRBD2 (5 bases). This CDR3 is 16 amino acids long. V lost 1 base and J 1 base, leaving 9 bases between the germline ends. The germline gives CDR1 SGDLS, CDR2 YYNGEE. The CDR3 DNA reads TGTGCCAGCAGCGTAACTGAGGGTTCTGGGGCCAACGTCCTGACTTTC. This encodes CASSVTEGSGANVLTF.

The chain uses TRBV29-1 and TRBJ1-1, with 7 bases lining up with TRBD1. CDR3 length equals 13 residues. Germline assignment: CDR1 SQVTM and CDR2 ANQGSEA. With 3 bases clipped from V and 4 bases from J, the junction kept 5 bases outside the gene matches. The CDR3 spells CSVEGTESTEAFF. The CDR3, as DNA: TGCAGCGTTGAGGGGACAGAAAGCACTGAAGCTTTCTTT.

The V gene is TRBV13, the J gene TRBJ1-2, with TRBD1 as a possible D gene (5 bases). CDR1 and CDR2 from the germline V gene are PRHDT and FYEKMQ (reference sequence). There are 15 residues in the CDR3. Trimming took 5 bases from V and 5 from J, leaving 18 bases between them. The CDR3 coding sequence is TGTGCCAGCAGCCCCCGGGGAGGGGCCCAATATGGCTACACCTTC. Its translation: CASSPRGGAQYGYTF.

The CDR3 region has the DNA TGTGCCAGCAGCTTAGGACAGGGAGATACGCAGTATTTT. It specifies CASSLGQGDTQYF. V is TRBV11-2 and J is TRBJ2-3; the match to TRBD1 covers 7 bases. Losses at the gene ends were 1 base for V and 5 bases for J; bases not matched to a gene: 0. The length of the CDR3 is 13 residues. Per the germline V gene, CDR1 is SGHAT and CDR2 is FQNNGV. The whole variable domain, remainder taken from reference TRBV11-2 and TRBJ2-3, is EAGVAQSPRYKIIEKRQSVAFWCNPISGHATLYWYQQILGQGPKLLIQFQNNGVVDDSQLPKDRFSAERLKGVDSTLKIQPAKLEDSAVYLCASSLGQGDTQYFGPGTRLTVL.

CDR3 nucleotide sequence: TGCGCCAGCAGCCCCGCTGCAGGGGATACGCAGTATTTT. As protein: CASSPAAGDTQYF. The chain uses TRBV4-1 and TRBJ2-3, with D possibly being TRBD1 (5 bases). V was trimmed by 4 bases and J by 6 bases, leaving 11 bases between them. CDR3 length equals 13 residues. The germline V gene has CDR1 MGHRA and CDR2 YSYEKL.

This chain uses TRBV28 with TRBJ2-4; maybe TRBD2 (5 bases). Germline CDR1 is MDHEN and CDR2 is SYDVKM. V was trimmed by 5 bases and J by 3 bases, leaving 17 bases between them. This CDR3 has 16 amino acids. CDR3 loop: CASSQSTLAGKNIQYF. The CDR3, as DNA: TGTGCCAGCAGTCAGTCTACCCTGGCGGGCAAAAACATTCAGTACTTC.

The rearrangement uses TRBV6-5 and TRBJ1-2; 7 bases are shared with TRBD1. The CDR3 spans 14 residues. Germline V gives CDR1 MNHEY, CDR2 SVGAGI. After removal of 6 bases from V and 5 bases from J, the junction contained 9 bases not matched to a gene. In DNA form, the CDR3 reads TGTGCCAGCAGCATTGGGACAGTCAAATATGGCTACACCTTC. This encodes CASSIGTVKYGYTF.

This clone turned up a few times. The chain employs TRBV18 and TRBJ2-5; possibly TRBD2 for D (5 bases). Germline V gene sequence: CDR1 KGHSH, CDR2 LQKENI. V dropped 5 bases and J dropped 9 bases, with 22 bases sitting between them. CDR3 size: 15 residues. Here the CDR3 DNA reads TGTGCCAGCTCATTCGGACCCCTTGAGGCGGAGGCCCAGTACTTC. Translation gives CASSFGPLEAEAQYF.

V usage is TRBV5-4 and J usage is TRBJ1-1; possibly TRBD1 for D (5 bases). The CDR3 has 16 residues. Germline V lookup: CDR1 SGHNT, CDR2 YYREEE (reference sequence). Trimming removed 0 bases at V and 3 bases at J, with 15 bases between. The CDR3 reads CASSLAIREGDTEAFF. The CDR3 nucleotides read TGTGCCAGCAGCTTGGCCATCAGGGAGGGCGACACTGAAGCTTTCTTT.

In this sample, this clone turned up once. In nucleotides, the CDR3 is TGTGCCAGCAGCCCCGGACTAGCGGCAGATACGCAGTATTTT. It specifies CASSPGLAADTQYF. The rearrangement links TRBV7-3 to TRBJ2-3; TRBD2 matches 10 bases. Trimming removed 5 bases from V and 4 bases from J; junction bases left unmatched: 3. In germline, CDR1 is SGHTA, CDR2 FQGTGA. The CDR3 has 14 amino acids.

The V and J genes are TRBV4-3 and TRBJ2-3, with 8 bases matching TRBD1. The CDR3 covers 17 residues. V trimming: 5 bases; J trimming: 0 bases; junction bases outside the gene matches: 10. CDR1 and CDR2 (germline): LGHNA, YSLEER. As DNA, the CDR3 is TGCGCCAGCAGCACCCGACAGGGGACCCCTAGCACAGATACGCAGTATTTT. The encoded protein is CASSTRQGTPSTDTQYF.

The chain has TRBV6-5 and TRBJ1-2; D is ambiguous. The CDR3 has 13 amino acids. V dropped 4 bases and J dropped 3 bases, with 9 bases sitting between them. Germline V gene data show CDR1 as MNHEY and CDR2 as SVGAGI. CDR3 sequence (DNA): TGTGCCAGCAGTTTTTCGGGGTACTATGGCTACACCTTC. Translating it yields CASSFSGYYGYTF.

The chain uses TRBV2 and TRBJ2-7; 7 positions match TRBD2. The ends lost 4 bases at V and 4 bases at J; junction bases unmatched: 13. The CDR3 has 16 residues. Germline V gene lookup returns CDR1 SNHLY and CDR2 FYNNEI. CDR3 nucleotides: TGTGCCAGCAGTGGTTTGTCGGGCGGGAGCTTTTACGAGCAGTACTTC. It codes for CASSGLSGGSFYEQYF.

This chain links TRBV2 with TRBJ2-7, with D unresolved. This CDR3 comprises 15 residues. Trimming cost V 3 bases and J 0 bases, with 12 bases left between them. Germline CDR1 is SNHLY and CDR2 is FYNNEI. The DNA for the CDR3 is TGTGCCAGCAGTGAGCGAGCCCTATCCTCCTACGAGCAGTACTTC. Translation gives CASSERALSSYEQYF.

The chain carries TRBV19 and TRBJ2-1; possible D gene TRBD1, 6 bases. Trimming left V 5 bases short and J 10 bases short, with 15 bases between. CDR3 size: 13 residues. CDR1 LNHDA and CDR2 SQIVND come from the germline V gene (reference sequence). The CDR3 coding sequence is TGTGCCAGTAGTGCATACAGGGTTGGGGAGCAGTTCTTC. It yields the protein CASSAYRVGEQFF.

The V and J genes are TRBV6-5 and TRBJ1-1, with 10 bases matching TRBD1. V shed 4 bases, J shed 3 bases, and the junction held 8 bases outside the gene matches. The CDR3 covers 16 residues. Germline loops: CDR1 MNHEY, CDR2 SVGAGI. CDR3 coding DNA: TGTGCCAGCAGTTTCCGGGACAGGGGACGGTACACTGAAGCTTTCTTT. Translating gives CASSFRDRGRYTEAFF.

The chain uses TRBV4-3 and TRBJ2-2, with 8 bases lining up with TRBD1. Germline V gene sequence: CDR1 LGHNA, CDR2 YSLEER. The CDR3 covers 17 residues. After removal of 1 base from V and 2 bases from J, the junction contained 6 bases not matched to a gene. CDR3 sequence: CASSQGVAGGNTGELFF. CDR3 DNA: TGCGCCAGCAGCCAAGGGGTGGCAGGGGGCAACACCGGGGAGCTGTTTTTT.

V is TRBV19 and J is TRBJ2-3, with TRBD1 identical over 7 bases. CDR1 and CDR2 from the germline V gene are LNHDA and SQIVND (reference sequence). The length of the CDR3 is 15 residues. The trim removed 7 bases at V and 2 bases at J, leaving 9 bases unmatched. CDR3 DNA sequence: TGTGCCAGTACCTCTGGGACAGCCCTCACAGATACGCAGTATTTT. Protein: CASTSGTALTDTQYF.

The gene calls are TRBV2 and TRBJ1-2; weak D call: TRBD1 (5 bases). Germline V gene lookup returns CDR1 SNHLY and CDR2 FYNNEI. The CDR3 totals 14 residues. Trimming cost V 6 bases and J 4 bases, with 15 bases left between them. The CDR3 DNA follows: TGTGCCAGCAGGGACGCTAGGGGCGGCTATGGCTACACCTTC. Residues: CASRDARGGYGYTF.

The CDR3 DNA follows: TGTGCCAGCAGCGTAGATGCGGGACAGGGCTCAGAGCAGTTCTTC. Amino acid sequence: CASSVDAGQGSEQFF. V gene TRBV9 combines with J gene TRBJ2-1, with 9 nucleotides matching TRBD1. The CDR3 loop spans 15 amino acids. J lost 10 bases, V lost 0 bases, and 8 bases had no gene match. CDR1 and CDR2 (germline): SGDLS, YYNGEE.

The chain joins TRBV27 to TRBJ2-3; no clear D gene. The germline gives CDR1 MNHEY, CDR2 SMNVEV (reference sequence). The V end was cut by 0 bases, the J end by 8 bases, with 12 bases between. The CDR3 contains 14 residues. The CDR3 bases are TGTGCCAGCAGTTTATCCTTAAACGAGCCTACGCAGTATTTT. This encodes CASSLSLNEPTQYF.

This chain connects TRBV6-5 to TRBJ1-5, with D perhaps TRBD1 (5 bases). Trimming cost V 4 bases and J 11 bases, with 12 bases left between them. This CDR3 is built from 12 residues. CDR1 MNHEY and CDR2 SVGAGI come from the germline V gene. CDR3 sequence reads: CASSSPGDSQHF. DNA of the CDR3: TGTGCCAGCAGTTCCCCGGGGGATTCCCAGCATTTT.

This chain connects TRBV7-9 to TRBJ2-1; D might be TRBD1 (6 bases). The CDR3 runs 17 residues. CDR1 SEHNR and CDR2 FQNEAQ come from the germline V gene (reference sequence). With 5 bases removed from V and 7 bases from J, the gap between germline ends came to 24 bases. The DNA of the CDR3 is TGTGCCAGCAGCCCGACCCCCGGGGCCGGAAGGGGGAATGAGCAGTTCTTC. Protein sequence: CASSPTPGAGRGNEQFF.

The chain couples TRBV7-2 to TRBJ1-1; D gene uncertain. Germline assignment: CDR1 SGHTA and CDR2 FQGNSA. This CDR3 comprises 15 residues. Trimming shortened V by 5 bases and J by 5 bases, and 18 bases separated the two germline ends. For the CDR3, the DNA is TGTGCCAGCAGCCGCGGTAGACCATCCAATACTGAAGCTTTCTTT. Encoded protein: CASSRGRPSNTEAFF.